This T cell receptor beta chain was found in a study of blood T cell repertoires in COVID-19. For the study at large: COVID-19 samples collected from the United States, Italy and Spain covered acute and convalescent phases. The analysed material was cDNA or gDNA that came from T cells, B-cell-depleted T cells, or PBMCs.

In the original workflow: Estimates of nucleated cell counts were drawn from the amplification of reference gene primers. Assay: immunoSEQ multiplex PCR; the TCRdb copy retains only in-frame clones and omits some. V and J calls and clone size come straight from that table; D and trimming were deduced from the DNA. The sample shows about 370,000 clones, 70% to 90% of them seen only once. The CDR3 runs to 14 residues. Germline loops: CDR1 MDHEN, CDR2 SYDVKM. The V gene lost 6 bases and the J gene lost 6 bases, with 15 bases spanning the gap. In Seattle, patients joined the study during active infection and were tracked longitudinally.

The source is a woman aged 25-40 years with COVID-19, enrolled during active disease. V is TRBV28 and J is TRBJ1-5, with D perhaps TRBD1 (6 bases). The specimen sequenced was peripheral blood. CDR3 coding DNA: TGTGCCAGCAGGCCGGGACATTGGTCTCAGCCCCAGCATTTT. Translation gives CASRPGHWSQPQHF.